These 15 T cell receptor beta chains were sequenced from one sample in a study of blood T cell repertoires in COVID-19 (dated by TCRdb to between 2020 and 2021). The library was prepared using the immunoSEQ multiplex PCR assay. The table was pulled from immuneACCESS by TCRdb, which kept in-frame rearrangements only. Such tables lose some clones; where checked, under half of the loss comes from unresolved V genes, and the rest has no known cause. The sample yields about 240,000 clones; approximately 78% were counted once. The ten top clones hold roughly 3.3% of the sample. Sequencing input: peripheral blood. The receptor source for this set is a woman under 30 with acute or convalescent COVID-19.

The V and J genes are TRBV5-1 and TRBJ1-2; D not resolved. V dropped 1 base and J dropped 8 bases, with 9 bases sitting between them. Germline loops: CDR1 SGHRS, CDR2 YFSETQ. CDR3 length: 12 amino acids. The CDR3 region has the DNA TGCGCCAGCAGCTTGCGAGGCAGCGGCTACACCTTC. It codes for CASSLRGSGYTF.

CDR3 sequence: CASRDNNAYEQYF. CDR3 sequence (DNA): TGTGCCAGCAGGGACAATAACGCGTACGAGCAGTACTTC. The V gene is TRBV6-5, the J gene TRBJ2-7; D is possibly TRBD1 (5 bases). The germline V gene encodes CDR1 MNHEY and CDR2 SVGAGI. The CDR3 runs 13 residues. V was trimmed by 6 bases and J by 4 bases, leaving 13 bases between them.

The chain employs TRBV30 and TRBJ2-5; no firm D call. From germline, CDR1 is GTSNPN and CDR2 SVGIG (reference sequence). This CDR3 spans 13 amino acids. Trimming cost V 3 bases and J 1 base, with 9 bases left between them. Here the CDR3 DNA reads TGTGCCTGGAGGAGACAAATCCAAGAGACCCAGTACTTC. It codes for CAWRRQIQETQYF.

This clone was seen just once. The genes are TRBV12-3 or TRBV12-4 and TRBJ2-2; D gene uncertain. V was cut by 7 bases and J by 2 bases, with 5 bases left in between. This CDR3 has 12 residues. The CDR3 here is CASTLNTGELFF. The CDR3 DNA reads TGTGCCAGCACCCTCAACACCGGGGAGCTGTTTTTT.

The rearrangement links TRBV6-5 to TRBJ2-7, with 7 bases fitting TRBD2. Trimming removed 2 bases from V and 5 bases from J; junction bases left unmatched: 9. Looked up from germline, CDR1 is MNHEY and CDR2 is SVGAGI. The CDR3 length is 15 residues. The CDR3 reads CASSYGVGGRDEQYF. The CDR3 DNA reads as TGTGCCAGCAGTTACGGAGTGGGAGGGAGGGACGAGCAGTACTTC.

The CDR3 protein is CASSSQSIAGGVWKETQYF. In DNA form, the CDR3 reads TGTGCCAGCAGCTCCCAGTCGATAGCGGGAGGGGTATGGAAAGAGACCCAGTACTTC. This chain uses TRBV7-2 with TRBJ2-5; 11 bases line up with TRBD2. J lost 3 bases, V lost 4 bases, and 16 bases had no gene match. Looked up from germline, CDR1 is SGHTA and CDR2 is FQGNSA. The CDR3 length is 19 residues.

This clone was detected a few times. The chain joins TRBV18 to TRBJ1-2; D might be TRBD1 (5 bases). This CDR3 is 15 amino acids long. Trimming cost V 1 base and J 4 bases, with 13 bases left between them. The germline gives CDR1 KGHSH, CDR2 LQKENI. The chain's CDR3 is CASSPQTGASYGYTF. In DNA form, the CDR3 reads TGTGCCAGCTCACCACAAACTGGGGCGTCCTATGGCTACACCTTC. Variable domain in full (rest from reference TRBV18 and TRBJ1-2): NAGVMQNPRHLVRRRGQEARLRCSPMKGHSHVYWYRQLPEEGLKFMVYLQKENIIDESGMPKERFSAEFPKEGPSILRIQQVVRGDSAAYFCASSPQTGASYGYTFGSGTRLTVV.

This clone occurred once. This sequence joins TRBV4-3 and TRBJ2-7; the D is unclear. CDR3 length: 15 amino acids. V was pared by 0 bases and J by 3 bases, with 12 bases between. Germline V CDR1 and CDR2: LGHNA, YSLEER. CDR3 DNA sequence: TGCGCCAGCAGCCAAGATCGGAGTCATATCTACGAGCAGTACTTC. Protein: CASSQDRSHIYEQYF.

This chain links TRBV19 with TRBJ2-1; 10 nucleotides line up with TRBD2. Losses at the gene ends were 3 bases for V and 7 bases for J; bases not matched to a gene: 9. There are 16 residues in the CDR3. Germline-derived CDR1 and CDR2 are LNHDA and SQIVND (reference sequence). In DNA form, the CDR3 reads TGTGCCAGTAGTATTATGCTAGCGGGAGTGCGGAATGAGCAGTTCTTC. Translated, it gives CASSIMLAGVRNEQFF.

The chain links TRBV7-2 to TRBJ2-1, with 15 nucleotides matching TRBD2. The CDR3 totals 17 residues. Germline V gene lookup returns CDR1 SGHTA and CDR2 FQGNSA. J lost 6 bases, V lost 3 bases, and 6 bases had no gene match. The CDR3 sequence is CASSFYGLAGGFNEQFF. The CDR3 nucleotides read TGTGCCAGCAGCTTCTACGGACTAGCGGGAGGGTTCAATGAGCAGTTCTTC.

This rearrangement joins TRBV6-2 or TRBV6-3 to TRBJ2-4; 7 nucleotides agree with TRBD1. The germline CDR1 and CDR2 sequences are MNHEY and SVGEGT. The CDR3 sequence is 13 residues long. The V segment lost 2 bases and the J segment 7 bases; nucleotides outside the gene matches: 2. CDR3 sequence: CASSYKGANIQYF. The CDR3 bases are TGTGCCAGCAGTTACAAGGGGGCGAACATTCAGTACTTC.

The V and J genes are TRBV4-3 and TRBJ1-2, with D perhaps TRBD1 (5 bases). The CDR3 sequence is 13 residues long. Germline V gives CDR1 LGHNA, CDR2 YSLEER. V was clipped by 2 bases and J by 4 bases, with 8 bases between them. The CDR3 loop is CASSQQGSYGYTF. As DNA, the CDR3 is TGCGCCAGCAGCCAACAGGGTAGCTATGGCTACACCTTC.

The chain carries TRBV5-1 and TRBJ1-2; D unresolved. The germline gives CDR1 SGHRS, CDR2 YFSETQ. CDR3 size: 13 residues. V lost 7 bases and J 7 bases, leaving 17 bases between the germline ends. CDR3 loop: CASANKWEAGYTF. The CDR3 DNA reads TGCGCCAGCGCCAATAAGTGGGAGGCTGGCTACACCTTC. Looking up the rest from reference TRBV5-1 and TRBJ1-2 gives the full variable domain: KAGVTQTPRYLIKTRGQQVTLSCSPISGHRSVSWYQQTPGQGLQFLFEYFSETQRNKGNFPGRFSGRQFSNSRSEMNVSTLELGDSALYLCASANKWEAGYTFGSGTRLTVV.

The rearrangement joins TRBV7-2 to TRBJ2-1; TRBD1 matches 8 bases. Germline-derived CDR1 and CDR2 are SGHTA and FQGNSA. After removal of 4 bases from V and 6 bases from J, the junction contained 8 bases not matched to a gene. The CDR3 extends over 15 amino acids. The CDR3 spells CASSSTGGRGNEQFF. The CDR3 DNA sequence: TGTGCCAGCAGCTCTACAGGGGGTCGAGGCAATGAGCAGTTCTTC.

V gene TRBV27 combines with J gene TRBJ1-6; 7 bases match TRBD1. The V and J ends lost 6 bases and 9 bases, in that order; junction bases with no gene match: 8. The CDR3 has 14 residues. Germline CDR1 is MNHEY and CDR2 is SMNVEV (reference sequence). DNA of the CDR3: TGTGCCAGCAGCACCGACAGGGCGGGTTCACCCCTCCACTTT. It specifies CASSTDRAGSPLHF.